The sequence of this TCR beta chain was determined in a study of tumor and adjacent non-tumor tissue in lung cancer. TCRbeta libraries were built with three rounds of nested PCR, modified from ARM-PCR. One entry per CDR3 protein results from TCRdb running MiXCR on the multiplex PCR reads. The sample lists approximately 90,000 distinct CDR3 sequences, roughly 77% occurring once. Points from the study as a whole: Top 100 clones took a larger repertoire share in normal lung.

RNA was extracted from bulk tissue without any cell sorting. This non-tumor lung sample came from over 3 cm beyond the tumor edge. The germline CDR1 and CDR2 sequences are MRHNA and SNTAGT. The CDR3 runs 13 residues. Notes on this clonotype: What it binds is unknown. The junction departs from germline at one end; a sequencing error may be responsible.

Specimen: distant non-tumor lung tissue. The sequence was obtained from a woman in her fifties or sixties with non-small cell lung cancer. This chain joins TRBV6-4 and TRBJ2-1; TRBD2 aligns across 7 bases. The CDR3 loop is CASSTGGEGEQSF. CDR3 nucleotide sequence: TGTGCCAGCAGCACTGGCGGGGAGGGTGAGCAGTCCTTC.